This TCR beta chain was sequenced in a study of T cell changes during pregnancy in multiple sclerosis. CDR1 and CDR2 from the germline V gene are PRHDT and FYEKMQ (reference sequence). The CDR3 has 14 amino acids. Trimming stripped 7 bases from V and 4 bases from J, with 14 bases between. TCRdb keeps only in-frame clones here, not all; method: immunoSEQ multiplex PCR. Of 45,000 to 55,000 clones in the sample, 85% to 95% were seen once. The sequence was collected from a female donor in good health, enrolled as a control in a pregnancy study. The sequencing here drew on CD4+ T cells from peripheral blood mononuclear cells, taken in the second trimester of pregnancy. The chain has TRBV13 and TRBJ2-1; TRBD1 might be the D (6 bases). DNA of the CDR3: TGTGCCAGCACCCTAGAGGGACAATACAATGAGCAGTTCTTC. Translating it yields CASTLEGQYNEQFF.